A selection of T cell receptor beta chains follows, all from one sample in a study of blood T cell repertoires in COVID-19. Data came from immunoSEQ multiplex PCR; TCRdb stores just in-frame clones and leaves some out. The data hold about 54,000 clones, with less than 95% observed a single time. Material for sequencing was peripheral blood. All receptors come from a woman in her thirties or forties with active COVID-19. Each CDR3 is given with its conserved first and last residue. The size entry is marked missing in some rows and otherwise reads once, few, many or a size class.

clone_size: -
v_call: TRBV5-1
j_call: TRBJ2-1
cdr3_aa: CASSPGQGVYEQFF

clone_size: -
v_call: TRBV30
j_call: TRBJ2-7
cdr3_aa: CAWNPADTYEQYF

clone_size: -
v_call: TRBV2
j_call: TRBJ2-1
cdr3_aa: CASSGQAAINEQFF

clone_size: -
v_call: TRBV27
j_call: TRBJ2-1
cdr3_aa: CASSLSSGGVGNEQFF

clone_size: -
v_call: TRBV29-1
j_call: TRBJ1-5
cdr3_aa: CSAVLTGGQPQHF

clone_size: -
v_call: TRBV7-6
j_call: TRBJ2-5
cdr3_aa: CASLGLAGGSETQYF

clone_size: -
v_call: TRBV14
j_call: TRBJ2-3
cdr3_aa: CASSHPTGRGTDTQYF

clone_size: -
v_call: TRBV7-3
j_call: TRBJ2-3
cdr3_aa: CASSFRGGAADTQYF

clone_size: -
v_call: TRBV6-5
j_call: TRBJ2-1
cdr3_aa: CASSSSRGGEQFF

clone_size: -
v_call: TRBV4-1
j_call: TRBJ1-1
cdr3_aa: CASSQSEGAKAFF

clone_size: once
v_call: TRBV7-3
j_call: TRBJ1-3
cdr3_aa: CASSLTAGSGNTIYF

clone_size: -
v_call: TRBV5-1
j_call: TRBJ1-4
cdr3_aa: CASSPQPVSGSNEKLFF